Listed here is a single TCR beta chain. Its matching antigen is unknown. This could be a read error, since a much larger clone is one nucleotide away. The data belong to a study of blood T cells in healthy people across ages. Germline V gene sequence: CDR1 SGHTA, CDR2 FQGNSA. V lost 1 base, J lost 7 bases, and 8 bases lay in between. The CDR3 runs to 12 residues. Notes on the study in general: Estimates of total diversity, which came from one million sequenced T cells, were considered to be underestimates. It was not known whether donors were CMV positive (a possible confounder of expanded clonotype changes). Unsorted PBMCs blocked a conclusive comparison of naive and antigen-experienced cells.

Next came a second PCR, run for about 6 to 11 cycles, which used a sample-barcoded 5' primer along with a J-beta primer mix. TCRdb re-called the 5' RACE reads through MiXCR, storing one row per CDR3 protein. Here the sample spans around 1,600,000 distinct CDR3 sequences, 42% being singletons. The chain has TRBV7-2 and TRBJ2-7; D gene ambiguous. The TCR originated in a woman aged 18-29 years in good health. Sequences were obtained from blood. This CDR3 reads CASSLDHNEQYF. In DNA, the CDR3 is TGTGCCAGCAGCTTAGACCACAATGAGCAGTACTTC. Full variable domain (rest looked up from reference TRBV7-2 and TRBJ2-7): GAGVSQSPSNKVTEKGKDVELRCDPISGHTALYWYRQSLGQGLEFLIYFQGNSAPDKSGLPSDRFSAERTGGSVSTLTIQRTQQEDSAVYLCASSLDHNEQYFGPGTRLTVT.